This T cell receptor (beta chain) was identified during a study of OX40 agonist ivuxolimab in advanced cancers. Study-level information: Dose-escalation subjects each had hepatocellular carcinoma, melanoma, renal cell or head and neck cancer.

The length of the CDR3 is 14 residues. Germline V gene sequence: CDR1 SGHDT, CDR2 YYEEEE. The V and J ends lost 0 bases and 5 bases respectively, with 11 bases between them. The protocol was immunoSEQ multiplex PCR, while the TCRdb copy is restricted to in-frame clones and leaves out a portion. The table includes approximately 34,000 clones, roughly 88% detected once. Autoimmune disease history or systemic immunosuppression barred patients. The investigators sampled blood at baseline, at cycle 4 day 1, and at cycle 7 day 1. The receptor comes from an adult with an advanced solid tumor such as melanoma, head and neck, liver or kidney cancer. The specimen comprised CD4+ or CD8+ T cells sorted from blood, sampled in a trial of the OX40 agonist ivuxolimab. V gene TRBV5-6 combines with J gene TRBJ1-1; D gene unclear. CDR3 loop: CASSLGPLGTEAFF. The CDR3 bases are TGTGCCAGCAGCTTGGGGCCTCTTGGTACTGAAGCTTTCTTT.